Here is one T cell receptor beta chain with its context. This entry comes from a study of cytomegalovirus exposure and HLA in healthy donors. PCR amplification relied on 60 Vbeta primers (plus 13 Jbeta primers). Profiled with immunoSEQ multiplex PCR; TCRdb holds only in-frame clones, not every one. The sample includes 150,000 to 200,000 clones, approximately 80% of them seen just once. The CDR3 is made up of 15 amino acids. J lost 5 bases, V lost 5 bases, and 8 bases had no gene match. The germline CDR1 and CDR2 sequences are SGHTA and FQGNSA. The source material was PBMCs. The V and J genes are TRBV7-2 and TRBJ2-2; 7 bases fit TRBD2. The TCR was taken from a woman younger than 45 in good health and CMV-seronegative. This chain's CDR3 is CASSLREGGTGELFF. For the CDR3, the DNA is TGTGCCAGCAGCCTTAGGGAGGGAGGGACCGGGGAGCTGTTTTTT.